This T cell receptor (beta chain) was captured by sequencing in a study of T cells in Graves' hyperthyroidism and ophthalmopathy. Germline V gene lookup returns CDR1 SGHDN and CDR2 FVKESK. The CDR3 has 13 amino acids. Points on this clonotype: Its matching antigen is unknown. Relative to the germline gene, one junction end is altered; a read error may explain this.

Amplification targeted TCR beta CDR3 regions from RNA transcripts. First-round RT-PCR of the TCR CDR3 relied on the HTBI primer set. A single record per CDR3 protein comes from TCRdb applying MiXCR to the multiplex PCR reads. The sample records around 620,000 distinct CDR3 sequences, around 45% being singletons. Notes on the study in general: Most thyroid clonotypes that were expanded above 0.001 also turned up in blood.

The study left out patients who had uncontrolled infection, other autoimmune disease, pregnancy or lactation. Used for diagnoses were clinical symptoms, serum thyroxine and TRAb, thyroid ultrasound and orbital computed tomography. The sample taken for sequencing was peripheral blood or thyroid tissue (not recorded which). The sequence was obtained from an adult woman with Graves' disease, either hyperthyroidism or ophthalmopathy (not recorded which). The chain is built from TRBV14 and TRBJ1-2; D perhaps matches TRBD1 (6 bases). CDR3 residues: CAGSSTGRHGYTF. The CDR3, as DNA: TGTGCCGGCAGCAGTACAGGGAGGCATGGCTACACCTTT.